This T cell receptor (beta chain) was observed in a study of tissue T cells after allogeneic stem cell transplantation. Study-wide points: Motif-based clustering found tissue-specific repertoire signatures shared across patients, though few clones were shared. Sampling depth was limited, and the cohort was small and clinically varied.

This clone appeared a few times. No antigen is known for it. Each gene name is a mouse one. The read terminates 1 residue before the CDR3 end, so the remaining end is supplied by the germline J gene. Time point specified: mouse harvest day 7 after allogeneic transplant. The graft held 10^6 splenic CD5+ T cells and 10^7 T-cell-depleted bone marrow cells. Tissues came from B6→BALB/c major-mismatch GVHD mice at day 7 or 14. The V end was cut by 5 bases, the J end by 0 bases, with 7 bases between. Germline CDR1 is SGHSA and CDR2 is FRNQAP. This CDR3 spans 14 amino acids. Clones were read by immunoSEQ multiplex PCR, and TCRdb kept only the in-frame ones, dropping some. The profile shows 6,000 or so clones, roughly 46% of them singletons.

This TCR was sampled from a female BALB/c mouse given C57BL/6 T cells with graft-versus-host disease after an allogeneic hematopoietic cell transplant. The chain has TRBV16 and TRBJ1-4; TRBD1 might be the D (5 bases). Sequenced material: gut tissue. The sequenced CDR3 bases are TGTGCAAGCAGCGGCAGGGTTTCCAACGAAAGATTATTT. Encoded protein: CASSGRVSNERLF. The full CDR3 protein reads CASSGRVSNERLFF.